The text below deals with one T cell receptor beta chain. In the study's own analysis: Amplification of reference gene primers provided the estimated nucleated cell counts. TCRdb's copy holds only in-frame clones and misses some; the assay was immunoSEQ multiplex PCR. Clone size and V and J calls were adopted from that table, with D and trimming inferred from the DNA. The top ten hold 1.4% of the sample, which has approximately 410,000 clones, approximately 90% seen once. This entry belongs to a study of blood T cell repertoires in COVID-19. Study-level background: The United States, Italy and Spain were the sources of the acute and convalescent COVID-19 samples. From T cells, B-cell-depleted T cells, or PBMCs came the material, which was cDNA or gDNA.

Germline loops: CDR1 SGHRS, CDR2 YFSETQ. The junction had 9 bases not matched to a gene; V was cut back by 3 bases and J by 0 bases. CDR3 length: 18 residues. The sample consisted of peripheral blood. The source of this sequence is a woman aged 25 to 45 with active or convalescent COVID-19. The V call is TRBV5-1, the J call TRBJ1-6, with 7 bases identical to TRBD1. The CDR3 sequence is CASSSTRQGSSYNSPLHF. In nucleotides, the CDR3 is TGCGCCAGCAGCTCCACCCGACAGGGAAGCTCCTATAATTCACCCCTCCACTTT.